The source of this TCR beta chain is a study of T-cell memory formation after mild COVID-19. This clonotype was seen many times. TCRdb re-analysed the 5' RACE reads in MiXCR, keeping a single row per CDR3 protein. The repertoire holds fewer than 400,000 distinct CDR3 sequences, with around 13% as singletons. Trimming at V came to 4 bases and at J to 6 bases, leaving 8 bases not matched to a gene. The CDR3 sequence is 15 residues long. CDR1 SGHRS and CDR2 YFSETQ come from the germline V gene. The sample taken for sequencing was PBMCs or a T cell subset sorted from them (not recorded which). The receptor's source is a man aged 18-30 years who had mild COVID-19 (a few samples of this study predate the infection). Cell type and time point are not known. The chain couples TRBV5-1 to TRBJ2-1, with 9 bases that match TRBD1. CDR3 coding DNA: TGCGCCAGCAGCCAACCGGGACAGGGAGTCAATGAGCAGTTCTTC. It encodes CASSQPGQGVNEQFF.